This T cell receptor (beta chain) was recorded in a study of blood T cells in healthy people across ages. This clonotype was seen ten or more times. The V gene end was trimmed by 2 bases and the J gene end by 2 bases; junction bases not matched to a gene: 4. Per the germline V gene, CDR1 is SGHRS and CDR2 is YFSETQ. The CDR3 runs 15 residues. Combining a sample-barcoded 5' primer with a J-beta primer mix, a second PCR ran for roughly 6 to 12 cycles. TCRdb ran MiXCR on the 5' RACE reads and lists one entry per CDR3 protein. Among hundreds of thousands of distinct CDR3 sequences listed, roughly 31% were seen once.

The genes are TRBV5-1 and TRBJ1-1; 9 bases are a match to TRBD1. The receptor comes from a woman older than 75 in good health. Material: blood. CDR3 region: CASSFQGQGNTEAFF. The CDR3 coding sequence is TGCGCCAGCAGCTTCCAGGGACAGGGCAACACTGAAGCTTTCTTT. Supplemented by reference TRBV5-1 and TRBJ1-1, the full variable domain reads KAGVTQTPRYLIKTRGQQVTLSCSPISGHRSVSWYQQTPGQGLQFLFEYFSETQRNKGNFPGRFSGRQFSNSRSEMNVSTLELGDSALYLCASSFQGQGNTEAFFGQGTRLTVV.